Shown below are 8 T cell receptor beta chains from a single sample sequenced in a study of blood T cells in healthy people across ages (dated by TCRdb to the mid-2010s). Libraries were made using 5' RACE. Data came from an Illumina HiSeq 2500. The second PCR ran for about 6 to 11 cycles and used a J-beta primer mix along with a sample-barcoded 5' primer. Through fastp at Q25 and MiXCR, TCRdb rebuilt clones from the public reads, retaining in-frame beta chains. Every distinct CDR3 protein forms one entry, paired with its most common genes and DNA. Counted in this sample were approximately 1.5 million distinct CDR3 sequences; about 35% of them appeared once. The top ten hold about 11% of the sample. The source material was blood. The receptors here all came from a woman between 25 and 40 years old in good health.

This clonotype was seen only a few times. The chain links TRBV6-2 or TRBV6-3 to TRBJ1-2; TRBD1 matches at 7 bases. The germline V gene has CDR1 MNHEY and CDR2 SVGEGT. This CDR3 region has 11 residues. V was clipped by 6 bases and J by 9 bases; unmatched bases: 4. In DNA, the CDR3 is TGTGCCAGCAGCTACAGGGGCAGCTACACCTTC. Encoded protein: CASSYRGSYTF.

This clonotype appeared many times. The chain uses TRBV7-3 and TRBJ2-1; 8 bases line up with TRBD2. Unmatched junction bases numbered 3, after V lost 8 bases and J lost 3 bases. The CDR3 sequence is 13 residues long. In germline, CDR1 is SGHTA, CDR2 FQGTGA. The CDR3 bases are TGTGCCAGCGGGACTAGTGGCTACAATGAGCAGTTCTTC. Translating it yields CASGTSGYNEQFF.

CDR3 protein: CASSFKGGATDTQYF. CDR3 DNA: TGTGCCAGCAGTTTTAAGGGAGGGGCCACAGATACGCAGTATTTT. The chain recombines TRBV28 with TRBJ2-3, with TRBD2 matching 7 bases. Germline trimming cut 3 bases from V and 2 bases from J; bases unmatched to any gene: 5. Germline loops: CDR1 MDHEN, CDR2 SYDVKM. The CDR3 contains 15 residues.

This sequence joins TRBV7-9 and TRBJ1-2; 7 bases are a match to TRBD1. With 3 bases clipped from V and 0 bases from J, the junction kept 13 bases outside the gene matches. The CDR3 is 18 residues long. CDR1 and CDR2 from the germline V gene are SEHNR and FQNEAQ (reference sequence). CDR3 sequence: CASSLGRQGWTSNYGYTF. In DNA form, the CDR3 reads TGTGCCAGCAGCTTGGGAAGACAGGGATGGACCTCTAACTATGGCTACACCTTC.

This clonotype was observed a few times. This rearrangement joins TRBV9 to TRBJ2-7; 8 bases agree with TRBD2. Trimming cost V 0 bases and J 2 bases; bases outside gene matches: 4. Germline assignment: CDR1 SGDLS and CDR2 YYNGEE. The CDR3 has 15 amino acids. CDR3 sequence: CASSVATGGAYEQYF. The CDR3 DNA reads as TGTGCCAGCAGCGTAGCTACGGGGGGGGCCTACGAGCAGTACTTC.

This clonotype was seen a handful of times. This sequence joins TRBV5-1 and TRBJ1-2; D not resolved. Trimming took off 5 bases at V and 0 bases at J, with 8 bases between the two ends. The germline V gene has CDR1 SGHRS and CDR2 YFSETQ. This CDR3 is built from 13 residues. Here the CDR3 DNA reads TGCGCCAGCAGAAGGCAGACTAACTATGGCTACACCTTC. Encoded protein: CASRRQTNYGYTF.

The CDR3 sequence is CASSTAGLAEYNEQFF. The CDR3 DNA reads as TGTGCCAGCAGTACCGCTGGACTAGCGGAATACAATGAGCAGTTCTTC. The gene calls are TRBV6-6 and TRBJ2-1; 10 bases are shared with TRBD2. V shed 5 bases, J shed 4 bases, and the junction held 8 bases outside the gene matches. There are 16 residues in the CDR3. From germline, CDR1 is MNHNY and CDR2 SVGAGI (reference sequence).

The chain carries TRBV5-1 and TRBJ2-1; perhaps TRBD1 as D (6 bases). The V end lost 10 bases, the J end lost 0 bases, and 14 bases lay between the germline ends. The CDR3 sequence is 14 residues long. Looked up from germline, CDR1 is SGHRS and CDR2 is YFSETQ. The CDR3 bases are TGCGCCGGTCGGCAGGACAGCTCCTACAATGAGCAGTTCTTC. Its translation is CAGRQDSSYNEQFF.